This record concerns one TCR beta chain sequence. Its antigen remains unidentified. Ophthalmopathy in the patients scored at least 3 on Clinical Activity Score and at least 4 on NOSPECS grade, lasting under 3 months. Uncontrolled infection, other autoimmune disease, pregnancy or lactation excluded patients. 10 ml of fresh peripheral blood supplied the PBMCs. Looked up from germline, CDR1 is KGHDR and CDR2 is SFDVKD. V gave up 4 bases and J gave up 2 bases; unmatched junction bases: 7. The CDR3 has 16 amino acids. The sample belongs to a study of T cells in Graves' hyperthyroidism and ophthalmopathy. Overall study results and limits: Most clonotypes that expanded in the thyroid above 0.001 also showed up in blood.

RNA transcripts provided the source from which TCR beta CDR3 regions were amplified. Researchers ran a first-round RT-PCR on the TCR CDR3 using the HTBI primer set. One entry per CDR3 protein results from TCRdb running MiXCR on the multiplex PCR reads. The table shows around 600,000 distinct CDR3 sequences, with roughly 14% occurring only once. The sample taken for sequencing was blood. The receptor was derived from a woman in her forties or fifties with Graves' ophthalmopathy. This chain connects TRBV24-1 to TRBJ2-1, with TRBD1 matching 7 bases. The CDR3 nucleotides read TGTGCCACCAGTGACCTTCGCCAGGGGGCCTACAATGAGCAGTTCTTC. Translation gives CATSDLRQGAYNEQFF.